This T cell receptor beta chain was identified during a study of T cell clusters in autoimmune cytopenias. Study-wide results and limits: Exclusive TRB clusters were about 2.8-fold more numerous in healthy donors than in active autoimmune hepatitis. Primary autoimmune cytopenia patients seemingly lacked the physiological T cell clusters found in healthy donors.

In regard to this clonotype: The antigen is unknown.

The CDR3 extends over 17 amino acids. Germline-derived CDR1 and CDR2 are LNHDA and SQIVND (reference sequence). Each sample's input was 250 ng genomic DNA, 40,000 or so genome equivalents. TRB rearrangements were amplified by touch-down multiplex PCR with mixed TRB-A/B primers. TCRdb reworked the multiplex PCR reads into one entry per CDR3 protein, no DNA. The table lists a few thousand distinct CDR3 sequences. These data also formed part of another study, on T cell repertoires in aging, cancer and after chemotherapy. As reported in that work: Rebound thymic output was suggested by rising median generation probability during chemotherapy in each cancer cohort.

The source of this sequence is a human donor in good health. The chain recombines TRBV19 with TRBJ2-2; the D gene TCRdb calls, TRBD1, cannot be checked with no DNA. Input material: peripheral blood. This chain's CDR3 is CASSDQMKRGDTGELFF.